This is a list of T cell receptor beta chains from one sample in a study of long-term antiretroviral therapy in people with HIV. Here immunoSEQ multiplex PCR was the method, and the copy in TCRdb shows in-frame clones only, minus some. The sample yields approximately 23,000 clones, roughly four fifths seen once. The sample here was unsorted PBMCs, taken 1.5 years after starting antiretroviral therapy. The receptors were gathered from a man aged 25-45 years with HIV. Both conserved end residues are part of each CDR3. A D gene is named only where the DNA matches it firmly. A row's size may be missing; if present it is once, few, many or a size class.

v_call: TRBV11-2
d_call: NA
clone_size: NA
j_call: TRBJ1-2
cdr3_aa: CASSLDSGTGGYTF
cdr3_nt: TGTGCCAGCAGCTTAGACTCTGGGACGGGGGGCTACACCTTC

v_call: TRBV5-8
d_call: TRBD1
clone_size: NA
j_call: TRBJ2-7
cdr3_aa: CASSGGTGAREQYF
cdr3_nt: TGTGCCAGCAGCGGCGGGACAGGAGCTAGGGAGCAGTACTTC

v_call: TRBV5-4
d_call: TRBD1
clone_size: NA
j_call: TRBJ1-2
cdr3_aa: CASSLAPLTGGYGYTF
cdr3_nt: TGTGCCAGCAGCTTGGCCCCCCTTACAGGGGGCTATGGCTACACCTTC

v_call: TRBV14
d_call: NA
clone_size: NA
j_call: TRBJ1-2
cdr3_aa: CASSQVEGDRPSYGYTF
cdr3_nt: TGTGCCAGCAGCCAAGTCGAAGGAGACAGGCCCTCCTATGGCTACACCTTC

v_call: TRBV29-1
d_call: TRBD1
clone_size: NA
j_call: TRBJ1-1
cdr3_aa: CSASGQVKATEAFF
cdr3_nt: TGCAGCGCCTCGGGACAGGTAAAGGCCACTGAAGCTTTCTTT

v_call: TRBV7-6
d_call: NA
clone_size: NA
j_call: TRBJ2-1
cdr3_aa: CASSAQTWGQNNEQFF
cdr3_nt: TGTGCCAGCAGCGCACAGACGTGGGGACAAAACAATGAGCAGTTCTTC

v_call: TRBV27
d_call: NA
clone_size: NA
j_call: TRBJ2-1
cdr3_aa: CASSPRYNEQFF
cdr3_nt: TGTGCCAGCAGTCCTCGATACAATGAGCAGTTCTTC

v_call: TRBV7-9
d_call: TRBD1
clone_size: NA
j_call: TRBJ1-1
cdr3_aa: CASSSGTGNTEAFF
cdr3_nt: TGTGCCAGCAGCTCCGGGACAGGGAACACTGAAGCTTTCTTT

v_call: TRBV19
d_call: TRBD1
clone_size: NA
j_call: TRBJ1-5
cdr3_aa: CASTDRVNQPQHF
cdr3_nt: TGTGCCAGTACCGACAGGGTCAATCAGCCCCAGCATTTT

v_call: TRBV7-9
d_call: NA
clone_size: once
j_call: TRBJ2-3
cdr3_aa: CASSVYRDFLADTQYF
cdr3_nt: TGTGCCAGCAGCGTATACCGGGACTTCCTAGCAGATACGCAGTATTTT

v_call: TRBV5-4
d_call: TRBD2
clone_size: NA
j_call: TRBJ2-3
cdr3_aa: CASSLAVSAGGRTDTQYF
cdr3_nt: TGTGCCAGCAGCTTGGCGGTTTCGGCGGGAGGGAGGACAGATACGCAGTATTTT

v_call: TRBV5-4
d_call: NA
clone_size: once
j_call: TRBJ1-2
cdr3_aa: CASSLGHAANYGYTF
cdr3_nt: TGTGCCAGCAGCTTGGGACACGCTGCTAACTATGGCTACACCTTC

v_call: TRBV7-8
d_call: NA
clone_size: NA
j_call: TRBJ2-7
cdr3_aa: CASSSLTRSSYEQYF
cdr3_nt: TGTGCCAGCAGCTCCCTAACTAGAAGCTCCTACGAGCAGTACTTC

v_call: TRBV7-9
d_call: NA
clone_size: once
j_call: TRBJ2-3
cdr3_aa: CASSLGGGLRTGTQYF
cdr3_nt: TGTGCCAGCAGCTTAGGGGGAGGTCTAAGAACCGGTACGCAGTATTTT

v_call: TRBV18
d_call: NA
clone_size: NA
j_call: TRBJ2-7
cdr3_aa: CASSLNVLDEQYF
cdr3_nt: TGTGCCAGCTCACTAAACGTTCTCGACGAGCAGTACTTC